Below, one T cell receptor (beta chain) is given with its context. A far larger clone is one nucleotide away, so this likely arose from a read error. This CDR3 is missing its conserved last phenylalanine or tryptophan, likely due to a read error. The CDR3 length is 18 residues. With 2 bases removed from V and 7 bases from J, the gap between germline ends came to 21 bases. Germline V gene sequence: CDR1 MNHEY, CDR2 SVGEGT. Other malignancies, prior chemotherapy and prior radiotherapy were absent in all patients, each of whom was node-negative on CT and PET/CT. With two-round multiplex PCR, TCR beta CDR3 sequences were amplified from genomic DNA. Round one of PCR was performed, and it used primers specific to each TRBV and TRBJ gene. TCRdb fed the multiplex PCR reads into MiXCR, producing one record per CDR3 protein. The data show about 22,000 distinct CDR3 sequences, approximately 42% seen once. The sample belongs to a study of prognosis after radiotherapy for stage I lung cancer. Overall study: Subsequent to radiotherapy, distant metastatic disease emerged in a handful of patients (median roughly seven months), whereas more than 12 exhibited no significant progression.

The receptor was derived from a donor of 50 years or more with non-small cell lung cancer. The specimen comprised PBMCs, sampled before or after stereotactic body radiation therapy (not recorded which). V gene TRBV6-2 or TRBV6-3 combines with J gene TRBJ1-6, with D possibly TRBD1 on 6 matching bases. The CDR3 here is CASSYTYPDRSGNSPLHL. The CDR3 bases are TGTGCCAGCAGTTACACCTACCCCGACAGGTCGGGAAATTCACCCCTCCACCTT.